The sequence of this TCR beta chain was determined in a study of T cell repertoires in cytomegalovirus infection. Details on this clonotype: Its target is unknown.

TCRdb used MiXCR to reprocess the reads, holding one entry per CDR3 protein. Among about 60,000 distinct CDR3 sequences listed, 20% were seen once. Trimming removed 1 base at V and 7 bases at J, with 17 bases between. In germline, CDR1 is LNHNV, CDR2 YYDKDF (reference sequence). The CDR3 extends over 15 amino acids. The chain links TRBV15 to TRBJ2-7; D is unclear. The sequenced sample was CD8+ T cells from cultured PBMCs, obtained from culture after CMV antigen stimulation. This receptor was taken from a human donor in good health (CMV status not recorded). Some clones in this sample may be carry-over from other donors' samples. The CDR3 DNA sequence: TGTGCCACCAGCAGAGGCTCTCTCCCGCAATTTGAGCAGTACTTC. This encodes CATSRGSLPQFEQYF.